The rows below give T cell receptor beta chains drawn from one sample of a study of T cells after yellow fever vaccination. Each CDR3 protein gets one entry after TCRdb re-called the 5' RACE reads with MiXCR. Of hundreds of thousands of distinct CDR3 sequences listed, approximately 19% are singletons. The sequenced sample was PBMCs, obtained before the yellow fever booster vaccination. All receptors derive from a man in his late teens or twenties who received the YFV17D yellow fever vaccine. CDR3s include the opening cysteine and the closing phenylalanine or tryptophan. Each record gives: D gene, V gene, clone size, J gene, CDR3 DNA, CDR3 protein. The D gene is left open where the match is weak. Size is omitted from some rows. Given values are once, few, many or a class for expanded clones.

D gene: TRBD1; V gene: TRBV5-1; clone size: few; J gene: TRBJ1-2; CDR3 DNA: TGCGCCAGCAGCTTGGCCGGACAGGTTTATGGCTACACCTTC; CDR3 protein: CASSLAGQVYGYTF
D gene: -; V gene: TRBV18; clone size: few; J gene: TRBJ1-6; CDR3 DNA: TGTGCCAGCTCACCACGCTTCGCGGATAATTCACCCCTCCACTTT; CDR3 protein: CASSPRFADNSPLHF
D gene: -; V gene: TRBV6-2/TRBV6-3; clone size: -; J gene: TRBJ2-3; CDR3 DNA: TGTGCCAGCAGTCCCCCTGCAGGGTATCGAACAGATACGCAGTATTTT; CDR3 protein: CASSPPAGYRTDTQYF
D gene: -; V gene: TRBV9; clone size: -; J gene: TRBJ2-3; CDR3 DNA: TGTGCCAGCAGCCCCCGTTTTTATCCTAGCACAGATACGCAGTATTTT; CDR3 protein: CASSPRFYPSTDTQYF
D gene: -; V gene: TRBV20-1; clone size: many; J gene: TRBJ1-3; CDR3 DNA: TGCAGTGCTAGTAGCGGGGCTGATGGAAACACCATATATTTT; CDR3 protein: CSASSGADGNTIYF
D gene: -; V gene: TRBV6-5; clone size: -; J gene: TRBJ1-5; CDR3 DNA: TGTGCCAGCAGTTCAGGGGCGCGTCAGCCCCAGCATTTT; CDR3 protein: CASSSGARQPQHF
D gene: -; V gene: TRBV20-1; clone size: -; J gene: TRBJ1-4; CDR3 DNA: TGCAGTGCTCCCAGGGTTGGTGCAACTAATGAAAAACTGTTTTTT; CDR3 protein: CSAPRVGATNEKLFF
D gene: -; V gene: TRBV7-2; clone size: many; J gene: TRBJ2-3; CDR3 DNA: TGTGCCAGCAGCGGGGGGGCCAGTCGCACAGATACGCAGTATTTT; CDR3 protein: CASSGGASRTDTQYF
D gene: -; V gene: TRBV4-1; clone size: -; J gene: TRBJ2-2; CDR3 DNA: TGCGCCAGCAGCCAGAAGTTGGGCACCGGGGAGCTGTTTTTT; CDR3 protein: CASSQKLGTGELFF
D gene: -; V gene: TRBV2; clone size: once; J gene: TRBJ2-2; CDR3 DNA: TGTGCCAGCAGTGATGGAGGCGAGGGGGAGCTGTTTTTT; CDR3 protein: CASSDGGEGELFF
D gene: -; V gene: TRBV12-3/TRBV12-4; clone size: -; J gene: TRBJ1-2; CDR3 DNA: TGTGCCAGCAGCCCCACAGGAGGGACCCAAAGTTACACCTTC; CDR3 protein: CASSPTGGTQSYTF
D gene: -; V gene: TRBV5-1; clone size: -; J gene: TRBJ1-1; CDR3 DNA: TGCGCCAGCAGCAGTTATGGACGGCCTGAAGCTTTCTTT; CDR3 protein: CASSSYGRPEAFF